This TCR beta chain comes out of a study of blood T cell repertoires in COVID-19. Across the study: The United States, Italy and Spain supplied acute and convalescent COVID-19 samples. Sources were T cells, B-cell-depleted T cells, or PBMCs; the material itself was cDNA or gDNA.

Original methodology: Reference gene primer amplification gave nucleated cell count estimates. Some clones are missing from TCRdb's copy, which holds only in-frame ones; the method was immunoSEQ multiplex PCR. The V and J calls and clone size are taken from that table; D and trimming were inferred from the DNA. The sample holds over 100,000 clones, around nine tenths seen once. The CDR3 consists of 14 residues. The germline gives CDR1 LGHDT, CDR2 YNNKEL (reference sequence). Trimming stripped 5 bases from V and 1 base from J, with 9 bases between. This clone showed up just a few times. The source is a man aged 35 to 55 with acute or convalescent COVID-19. The rearrangement links TRBV3-1 (or the pseudogene TRBV3-2) to TRBJ1-3; a weak D match, TRBD1 (5 bases). The sequencing input was peripheral blood. The CDR3 loop reads CASSSTESGNTIYF. The CDR3 DNA is TGTGCCAGCAGCTCGACAGAATCTGGAAACACCATATATTTT.